This T cell receptor beta chain emerged from a study of Graves' ophthalmopathy and Graves' hyperthyroidism. The CDR3 length is 14 residues. Germline V gives CDR1 LNHDA, CDR2 SQIVND (reference sequence). After removal of 4 bases from V and 0 bases from J, the junction contained 3 bases not matched to a gene. This clonotype appeared many times. CDR3 regions of TCR beta were amplified from RNA transcripts. First-round RT-PCR with HTBI primers preceded a second-round multiplex PCR. Using its own MiXCR run on the multiplex PCR reads, TCRdb lists one record per CDR3 protein. This table has just over 400,000 distinct CDR3 sequences, around 21% appearing once. A diagnosis was made from clinical symptoms together with serum thyroxine, TRAb, thyroid ultrasound and orbital computed tomography. PBMCs were obtained from roughly 9.9 ml of fresh peripheral blood.

The rearrangement joins TRBV19 to TRBJ2-7, with 7 nucleotides matching TRBD1. The clonotype comes from a woman aged 18-29 years with stable Graves' hyperthyroidism. Sequencing was performed on peripheral blood. DNA of the CDR3: TGTGCCAGTAGTAAAGGGACAGTCTCCTACGAGCAGTACTTC. This sequence encodes CASSKGTVSYEQYF.